This T cell receptor (beta chain) stems from a study of T cells in Graves' hyperthyroidism and ophthalmopathy. Amplification targeted TCR beta CDR3 regions from RNA transcripts. Initially, a first-round RT-PCR of the TCR CDR3 employed the HTBI primer set. TCRdb fed the multiplex PCR reads into MiXCR, producing one record per CDR3 protein. The table includes around 200,000 distinct CDR3 sequences, around 17% detected once. The sample holds many counts of this clonotype. Sample: blood. This sequence originates from a man in his forties or fifties with Graves' hyperthyroidism.

This chain's CDR3 is CASSYQVSGSADTQYF. In nucleotides, the CDR3 is TGTGCCAGCAGTTACCAAGTATCCGGGTCAGCAGATACGCAGTATTTT. The chain links TRBV6-5 to TRBJ2-3, with unresolved D. Deletions cut 2 bases from V and 4 bases from J, with 16 bases between. The CDR3 covers 16 residues. Germline V gives CDR1 MNHEY, CDR2 SVGAGI.